Listed here are 28 T cell receptor beta chains from one sample, sequenced in a study of cytomegalovirus exposure and HLA in healthy donors listed by TCRdb under 2017. The library was produced with the immunoSEQ multiplex PCR assay. For the multiplex PCR, a mixture combining 60 forward primers for TCR Vbeta segments and 13 reverse primers for TCR Jbeta segments was used. Sourced from immuneACCESS, this table was stored by TCRdb with only in-frame sequences that have V and J called. A share of the clones is absent; for the studies checked, an unresolved V gene accounts for under half, and the remainder has no known explanation. This sample holds 130,000 to 150,000 clones; over 60% were observed only once. Of the sample, approximately 1.6% is held by the ten largest clones. Sequencing was done on a sample of PBMCs. The receptors were sampled from a woman in her 40s in good health and CMV-seronegative.

This clone has a single count. V gene TRBV11-2 combines with J gene TRBJ1-3; tentatively, D is TRBD1 (6 bases). This CDR3 is built from 15 residues. V was clipped by 4 bases and J by 2 bases, with 12 bases between them. Germline values: CDR1 SGHAT, CDR2 FQNNGV. In DNA form, the CDR3 reads TGTGCCAGCAGCTCGATCAGGGGACCTGGAAACACCATATATTTT. Translated, it gives CASSSIRGPGNTIYF.

CDR3 residues: CASSPQGPISYEQYF. In DNA, the CDR3 is TGTGCCAGCTCACCCCAGGGCCCGATCTCCTACGAGCAGTACTTC. The chain joins TRBV18 to TRBJ2-5, with a tentative D call TRBD1 (5 bases). The J call may be mistaken, given a closer DNA end match to TRBJ2-7. CDR1 and CDR2 from the germline V gene are KGHSH and LQKENI. This CDR3 is built from 15 residues.

This rearrangement joins TRBV4-2 to TRBJ2-3, with 7 bases fitting TRBD2. Germline loops: CDR1 LGHNA, CDR2 YNFKEQ. The CDR3 totals 13 residues. Trimming at V came to 5 bases and at J to 5 bases, leaving 4 bases not matched to a gene. The chain's CDR3 is CASSYLAGDTQYF. CDR3 in DNA: TGTGCCAGCAGCTACTTAGCGGGAGATACGCAGTATTTT.

The chain uses TRBV25-1 and TRBJ1-2; 8 nucleotides line up with TRBD1. The CDR3 consists of 16 residues. CDR1 is MGHDK and CDR2 is SYGVNS in the germline V gene. With 2 bases clipped from V and 4 bases from J, the junction kept 9 bases outside the gene matches. The CDR3 sequence: CASSEGDRGWVYGYTF. The CDR3 coding sequence is TGTGCCAGCAGTGAAGGAGACAGGGGATGGGTCTATGGCTACACCTTC.

This clone appeared a few times. The V call is TRBV4-1, the J call TRBJ1-2; D is possibly TRBD1 (6 bases). The CDR3 runs to 13 residues. The ends were cut back, 3 bases at V and 10 bases at J, with 15 bases in the middle. The germline V gene encodes CDR1 MGHRA and CDR2 YSYEKL. The CDR3 here is CASSHPGDLAYTF. CDR3 nucleotides: TGCGCCAGCAGCCATCCAGGGGATCTCGCCTACACCTTC.

DNA of the CDR3: TGTGCCAGCAGCAGCCAGATAGGGGGGGACGGGGTTGGCTACACCTTC. Translated: CASSSQIGGDGVGYTF. The rearrangement uses TRBV9 and TRBJ1-2; tentatively, D is TRBD1 (6 bases). Germline lookup yields CDR1 SGDLS and CDR2 YYNGEE. This CDR3 region has 16 residues. Between the trimmed V and J ends, which lost 4 bases and 7 bases, there was a span of 23 bases.

The rearrangement joins TRBV7-9 to TRBJ2-6; the D gene is possibly TRBD2 (5 bases). This CDR3 region has 15 residues. Per germline, CDR1 SEHNR and CDR2 FQNEAQ (reference sequence). Trimming removed 4 bases at V and 2 bases at J, with 9 bases between. CDR3 bases: TGTGCCAGCAGCTGGGGAGAGGCTGGGGCCAACGTCCTGACTTTC. This translates into CASSWGEAGANVLTF.

The gene calls are TRBV7-2 and TRBJ2-1, with 8 bases lining up with TRBD2. Germline trimming cut 2 bases from V and 8 bases from J; bases unmatched to any gene: 5. From germline, CDR1 is SGHTA and CDR2 FQGNSA. CDR3 length: 14 amino acids. The CDR3 region is CASSLFPTSDEQFF. The CDR3 DNA is TGTGCCAGCAGCTTATTCCCGACTAGCGATGAGCAGTTCTTC. The variable domain in full, with the rest retrieved from reference TRBV7-2 and TRBJ2-1, is GAGVSQSPSNKVTEKGKDVELRCDPISGHTALYWYRQSLGQGLEFLIYFQGNSAPDKSGLPSDRFSAERTGGSVSTLTIQRTQQEDSAVYLCASSLFPTSDEQFFGPGTRLTVL.

V gene TRBV10-3 combines with J gene TRBJ1-6, with TRBD1 matching 7 bases. V dropped 0 bases and J dropped 7; count of bases not matched to a gene: 12. The CDR3 totals 18 residues. Looked up from germline, CDR1 is ENHRY and CDR2 is SYGVKD. CDR3 coding DNA: TGTGCCATCAGTGAGTCTTTGGCGACAGGGCTAAGGAATTCACCCCTCCACTTT. Protein product: CAISESLATGLRNSPLHF.

The chain employs TRBV13 and TRBJ2-7, with 9 bases fitting TRBD1. Trimming at V came to 5 bases and at J to 5 bases, leaving 7 bases not matched to a gene. The CDR3 totals 14 residues. Germline V gene data show CDR1 as PRHDT and CDR2 as FYEKMQ (reference sequence). The CDR3 sequence: CASSRGQGSNEQYF. For the CDR3, the DNA is TGTGCCAGCAGCCGCGGACAGGGGAGCAACGAGCAGTACTTC.

DNA for the CDR3: TGTGCCAGCACTCTCTCGACCGGGGAGCTGTTTTTT. Protein: CASTLSTGELFF. The chain couples TRBV2 to TRBJ2-2; unclear D gene. This CDR3 is built from 12 residues. With 7 bases removed from V and 5 bases from J, the gap between germline ends came to 8 bases. Germline loops: CDR1 SNHLY, CDR2 FYNNEI.

The chain employs TRBV27 and TRBJ2-7; 7 bases map to TRBD1. The CDR3 has 12 residues. The junction had 1 base not matched to a gene; V was cut back by 8 bases and J by 0 bases. Germline V lookup: CDR1 MNHEY, CDR2 SMNVEV (reference sequence). The CDR3 here is CASRQGSYEQYF. Written as DNA, the CDR3 is TGTGCCAGCCGACAGGGCTCCTACGAGCAGTACTTC.

There are a few counts of this clone. The rearrangement links TRBV5-4 to TRBJ2-7; weak D call: TRBD1 (5 bases). Trimming stripped 4 bases from V and 4 bases from J, with 15 bases between. CDR1 SGHNT and CDR2 YYREEE come from the germline V gene (reference sequence). CDR3 length: 14 residues. The CDR3 DNA reads as TGTGCCAGCAGCAGACCGACAGAGTTTTACGAGCAGTACTTC. Encoded protein: CASSRPTEFYEQYF.

This clone was counted a few times. A junction boundary mismatches the germline segment, possibly from a read error. The rearrangement links TRBV10-3 to TRBJ2-7; no clear D. CDR1 and CDR2 from the germline V gene are ENHRY and SYGVKD. The CDR3 is 14 amino acids. CDR3 region: CAIRESFSSYEQYF. DNA of the CDR3: TGTGCCATCAGGGAGTCATTCAGCTCCTACGAGCAGTACTTC.

The genes are TRBV4-2 and TRBJ2-7; tentatively, D is TRBD2 (5 bases). V was cut by 0 bases and J by 3 bases, with 15 bases left in between. The CDR3 spans 16 residues. CDR1 LGHNA and CDR2 YNFKEQ come from the germline V gene. For the CDR3, the DNA is TGTGCCAGCAGCCAAGATAGCGCGAACAGCATCTACGAGCAGTACTTC. It specifies CASSQDSANSIYEQYF.

The chain employs TRBV7-9 and TRBJ2-7, with D possibly TRBD2 on 6 matching bases. CDR3 length: 16 amino acids. The V end lost 2 bases, the J end lost 5 bases, and 19 bases lay between the germline ends. The V gene's germline CDR1 is SEHNR and CDR2 FQNEAQ (reference sequence). This CDR3 is CASSLSLGLGAHEQYF. The CDR3 region has the DNA TGTGCCAGCAGCTTATCCTTGGGACTTGGAGCCCACGAGCAGTACTTC.

This chain uses TRBV5-1 with TRBJ1-4, with a weak D call TRBD1 (6 bases). V lost 5 bases and J 8 bases, leaving 13 bases between the germline ends. CDR3 size: 13 residues. Germline loops: CDR1 SGHRS, CDR2 YFSETQ. CDR3 nucleotide sequence: TGCGCCAGCAGTGAACCAGGGGCCGAAAAACTGTTTTTT. This codes for CASSEPGAEKLFF.

There are a few counts of this clone. This chain links TRBV18 with TRBJ1-1; D uncertain. The CDR3 extends over 15 amino acids. Between the trimmed V and J ends, which lost 2 bases and 0 bases, there was a span of 10 bases. CDR1 KGHSH and CDR2 LQKENI come from the germline V gene. CDR3 protein: CASSPSNAVNTEAFF. DNA of the CDR3: TGTGCCAGCTCACCAAGTAACGCGGTGAACACTGAAGCTTTCTTT. Based on the CDR3 plus reference TRBV18 and TRBJ1-1, the full variable domain is NAGVMQNPRHLVRRRGQEARLRCSPMKGHSHVYWYRQLPEEGLKFMVYLQKENIIDESGMPKERFSAEFPKEGPSILRIQQVVRGDSAAYFCASSPSNAVNTEAFFGQGTRLTVV.

The chain carries TRBV19 and TRBJ1-3; 7 nucleotides match TRBD1. The junction had 6 bases not matched to a gene; V was cut back by 4 bases and J by 0 bases. The CDR3 is 16 amino acids. Germline CDR1 LNHDA, CDR2 SQIVND (reference sequence). This CDR3 reads CASSTPGQNSGNTIYF. The DNA of the CDR3 is TGTGCCAGTAGTACCCCGGGACAGAACTCTGGAAACACCATATATTTT.

This clone came up once. The rearrangement links TRBV19 to TRBJ2-5, with TRBD1 identical over 8 bases. The closer fit of TRBJ2-7 to the DNA end suggests the J call may be wrong. CDR1 is LNHDA and CDR2 is SQIVND in the germline V gene (reference sequence). CDR3 length equals 14 residues. CDR3 nucleotide sequence: TGTGCCAGTACCCCGGGACAGGTCTCCTACGAGCAGTACTTC. Translation gives CASTPGQVSYEQYF.

The chain is built from TRBV19 and TRBJ1-3; D perhaps matches TRBD1 (5 bases). V lost 1 base, J lost 2 bases, and 9 bases lay in between. Germline V gives CDR1 LNHDA, CDR2 SQIVND (reference sequence). This CDR3 spans 15 amino acids. The CDR3 coding sequence is TGTGCCAGTAGTATAGCGGGGGGGACTGGAAACACCATATATTTT. Its protein product is CASSIAGGTGNTIYF.

The chain has TRBV2 and TRBJ1-2; D is uncertain. V was clipped by 4 bases and J by 4 bases, with 13 bases between them. CDR3 size: 14 residues. Per the germline V gene, CDR1 is SNHLY and CDR2 is FYNNEI. The CDR3 coding sequence is TGTGCCAGCAGTGGGGAGGGAATCGGCTATGGCTACACCTTC. Translating gives CASSGEGIGYGYTF.

This sequence joins TRBV7-8 and TRBJ1-5; a possible D gene is TRBD1 (5 bases). With 1 base removed from V and 3 bases from J, the gap between germline ends came to 13 bases. CDR1 SGHVS and CDR2 FQNEAQ come from the germline V gene. The CDR3 runs to 16 residues. The CDR3 loop is CASSLVAGWNNQPQHF. In nucleotides, the CDR3 is TGTGCCAGCAGCTTAGTGGCAGGGTGGAACAATCAGCCCCAGCATTTT.

In its sample, this clone was seen a few times. The J gene is TRBJ2-7, the V gene TRBV5-1; no clear D. The CDR3 consists of 13 residues. Trimming removed 5 bases from V and 6 bases from J, with 15 bases in between. Germline V gives CDR1 SGHRS, CDR2 YFSETQ. For the CDR3, the DNA is TGCGCCAGCAGGAGCACCCAGGCCGGCGAGCAGTACTTC. Encoded protein: CASRSTQAGEQYF.

J is TRBJ2-1 and V is TRBV6-5; D is ambiguous. This CDR3 is built from 16 residues. Trimming removed 0 bases at V and 2 bases at J, with 11 bases between. The germline V gene encodes CDR1 MNHEY and CDR2 SVGAGI. CDR3 bases: TGTGCCAGCAGTTACTCGGTGCACAGAGCCTACAATGAGCAGTTCTTC. It encodes CASSYSVHRAYNEQFF.

The chain joins TRBV28 to TRBJ1-5; 8 positions match TRBD1. The CDR3 totals 12 residues. V shed 6 bases, J shed 12 bases, and the junction held 7 bases outside the gene matches. Germline lookup yields CDR1 MDHEN and CDR2 SYDVKM. In DNA, the CDR3 is TGTGCCAGCAGCGGTGACAGGGGAATCCAGCATTTT. Encoded protein: CASSGDRGIQHF.

The V call is TRBV7-9, the J call TRBJ1-2; D is undetermined. CDR3 length: 14 amino acids. In germline, CDR1 is SEHNR, CDR2 FQNEAQ (reference sequence). Deletions cut 5 bases from V and 4 bases from J, with 14 bases between. CDR3 coding DNA: TGTGCCAGCAGCAGGGAGGCAGGACGCTATGGCTACACCTTC. This encodes CASSREAGRYGYTF. Complete variable domain (other parts from reference TRBV7-9 and TRBJ1-2): DTGVSQNPRHKITKRGQNVTFRCDPISEHNRLYWYRQTLGQGPEFLTYFQNEAQLEKSRLLSDRFSAERPKGSFSTLEIQRTEQGDSAMYLCASSREAGRYGYTFGSGTRLTVV.

The chain couples TRBV5-1 to TRBJ1-3; D perhaps matches TRBD1 (6 bases). V gave up 1 base and J gave up 2 bases, with 13 bases separating them. The CDR3 loop spans 16 amino acids. Per germline, CDR1 SGHRS and CDR2 YFSETQ. The CDR3 protein is CASSLLGQGAGNTIYF. In DNA form, the CDR3 reads TGCGCCAGCAGCTTGTTGGGACAAGGCGCTGGAAACACCATATATTTT.